The clone carrying this T cell receptor beta chain occurred a few times. J gave up 8 bases and V 6 bases, and 8 bases lay outside the gene matches. Germline CDR1 is LNHNV and CDR2 is YYDKDF (reference sequence). The CDR3 is made up of 14 amino acids. Time point: persistent/refractory GD, antithyroid drugs over 5 years with positive TRAb. Isolated PBMC RNA provided the starting material for the TCR library. Graves' disease diagnosis was established per American Thyroid Association guidelines. This entry belongs to a study of regulatory T cells in long-lasting Graves disease. CDR3 regions were amplified by Arm-PCR using iRepertoire HTBI primers to build TCR beta libraries. TCRdb reprocessed the multiplex PCR reads via MiXCR and lists one record per CDR3 protein. The data contain more than 350,000 distinct CDR3 sequences, 21% of them seen just once; the ten biggest clones take up more than 13%.

V usage is TRBV15 and J usage is TRBJ2-2; 8 nucleotides agree with TRBD2. The source material was peripheral blood mononuclear cells (PBMCs), sampled when the disease was refractory, from a patient treated with antithyroid drugs. This clonotype was sampled from a female donor with Graves disease. Here the CDR3 reads CATSPPGLVGELFF. CDR3 in DNA: TGTGCCACCAGTCCCCCGGGACTAGTTGGGGAGCTGTTTTTT.